The clone carrying this T cell receptor beta chain was seen more than once but under ten times. The antigen is not known. From germline, CDR1 is MNHEY and CDR2 SVGAGI. The CDR3 has 15 residues. Unmatched junction bases numbered 8, after V lost 0 bases and J lost 13 bases. These data belong to a study of cytomegalovirus exposure and HLA in healthy donors. Study observations and caveats: In an earlier analysis, about 87% or about 30%: the productive usage of most TCR beta V segments.

Both 60 Vbeta primers and 13 Jbeta primers went into the PCR. TCRdb's copy holds only in-frame clones and misses some; the assay was immunoSEQ multiplex PCR. The sample includes 70,000 to 100,000 clones, 75% to 90% seen only once; the top ten take approximately 29%. This clonotype was sampled from a man aged 45 to 65 in good health and CMV-seropositive. The sample was PBMCs. The rearrangement joins TRBV6-5 to TRBJ1-4; 10 positions match TRBD1. The CDR3 DNA sequence: TGTGCCAGCAGTTACTCTACGCTGGGGGACAGGGGACTGTTTTTT. Amino acids: CASSYSTLGDRGLFF.